This T cell receptor (beta chain) was identified during a study of T cells after yellow fever vaccination. TCRdb ran MiXCR on the 5' RACE reads and lists one entry per CDR3 protein. The table records about 160,000 distinct CDR3 sequences, 9.3% of them present only once. There are 13 residues in the CDR3. Germline CDR1 and CDR2: DFQATT and SNEGSKA (reference sequence). Trimming took off 3 bases at V and 6 bases at J, with 11 bases between the two ends. V is TRBV20-1 and J is TRBJ2-2; no definite D call. This specimen consisted of CD8+ T cells sorted from PBMCs, obtained 45 days after the yellow fever booster vaccination. This clonotype was sampled from a man aged 18 to 29 who received the YFV17D yellow fever vaccine. DNA of the CDR3: TGCAGTGCTAGTTATCCCGTCGCCGGGGAGCTGTTTTTT. It yields the protein CSASYPVAGELFF.